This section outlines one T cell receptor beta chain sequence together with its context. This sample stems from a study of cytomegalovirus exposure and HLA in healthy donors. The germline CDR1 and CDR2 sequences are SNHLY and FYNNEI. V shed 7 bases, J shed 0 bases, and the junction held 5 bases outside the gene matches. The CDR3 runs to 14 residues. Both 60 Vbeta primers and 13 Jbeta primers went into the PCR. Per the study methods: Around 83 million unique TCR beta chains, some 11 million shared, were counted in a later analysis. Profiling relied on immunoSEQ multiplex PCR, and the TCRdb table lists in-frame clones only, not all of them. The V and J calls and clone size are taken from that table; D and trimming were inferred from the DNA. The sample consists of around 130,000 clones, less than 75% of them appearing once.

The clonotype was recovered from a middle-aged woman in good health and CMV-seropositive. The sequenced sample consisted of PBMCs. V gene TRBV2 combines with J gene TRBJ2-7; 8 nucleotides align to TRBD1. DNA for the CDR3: TGTGCCAGCAACCAGGGGGCCCTCTCCTACGAGCAGTACTTC. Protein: CASNQGALSYEQYF. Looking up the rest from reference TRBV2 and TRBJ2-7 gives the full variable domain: EPEVTQTPSHQVTQMGQEVILRCVPISNHLYFYWYRQILGQKVEFLVSFYNNEISEKSEIFDDQFSVERPDGSNFTLKIRSTKLEDSAMYFCASNQGALSYEQYFGPGTRLTVT.